A selection of T cell receptor beta chains follows, all from one sample in a study of neurological immune-mediated disorders. Each CDR3 protein gets one entry after TCRdb re-called the 5' RACE reads with MiXCR. Of 49,000 or so distinct CDR3 sequences in the sample, roughly 15% were seen once. Sequencing was done on a sample of PBMCs. All receptors derive from a man in his 60s in good health. Each CDR3 is given with its conserved first and last residue. A D gene is named only where the DNA matches it firmly. The size of a clone is reported for some rows only, either as once, few or many, or as a class for expanded clones.

d_call	clone_size	cdr3_length	v_call	j_call	cdr3_nt	cdr3_aa
TRBD1	many	14	TRBV20-1	TRBJ2-7	TGCAGTGGTCGTCCGGGACAGGCCTCCTACGAGCAGTACTTC	CSGRPGQASYEQYF
TRBD2	many	15	TRBV7-2	TRBJ2-7	TGTGCCAGCAGCTCAAGACTAGCGGGAGTCCACGAGCAGTACTTC	CASSSRLAGVHEQYF
TRBD2	NA	15	TRBV5-1	TRBJ2-2	TGCGCCAGCAGCGGACTAGCGGAGAACACCGGGGAGCTGTTTTTT	CASSGLAENTGELFF
NA	many	14	TRBV7-9	TRBJ2-7	TGTGCCAGCAGCTTAGATTTAGGAAACTACGAGCAGTACTTC	CASSLDLGNYEQYF
NA	NA	13	TRBV7-2	TRBJ2-2	TGTGCCAGCAGCTGGGCAACCACCGGGGAGCTGTTTTTT	CASSWATTGELFF
TRBD1	many	15	TRBV25-1	TRBJ2-1	TGTGCCAGCAGTCGGACAGGGGGCAGGGGCAATGAGCAGTTCTTC	CASSRTGGRGNEQFF
TRBD1	many	15	TRBV7-2	TRBJ1-1	TGTGCCAGCAGCTTAGGACGACAGGGTTACACTGAAGCTTTCTTT	CASSLGRQGYTEAFF
TRBD2	NA	17	TRBV7-8	TRBJ2-1	TGTGCCAGCAGCCCCCGGACAGGGACTAGCGGTGGCAATGAGCAGTTCTTC	CASSPRTGTSGGNEQFF
NA	many	15	TRBV5-1	TRBJ2-2	TGCGCCAGCAGCCACGATGGGGCAGGGACCGGGGAGCTGTTTTTT	CASSHDGAGTGELFF
NA	many	18	TRBV7-9	TRBJ2-1	TGTGCCAGCAGCTCCTACACGCTCCGGGAATGGTCCTACAATGAGCAGTTCTTC	CASSSYTLREWSYNEQFF
NA	many	12	TRBV29-1	TRBJ1-1	TGCAGCGTTGGACAGGCCGTGGCTGAAGCTTTCTTT	CSVGQAVAEAFF
TRBD1	NA	15	TRBV20-1	TRBJ2-1	TGCAGTGCTCCCCCCGGGACAGGGGAACACAATGAGCAGTTCTTC	CSAPPGTGEHNEQFF
TRBD2	NA	16	TRBV5-1	TRBJ2-5	TGCGCCAGCAGCTTGGACCCATCGGGAGGCCAAGAGACCCAGTACTTC	CASSLDPSGGQETQYF
NA	many	14	TRBV18	TRBJ2-7	TGTGCCAGCTCACCCAGGCCGGAAGCCTACGAGCAGTACTTC	CASSPRPEAYEQYF
NA	many	13	TRBV7-3	TRBJ1-1	TGTGCCAGCAGCTTAAATTCGTTTACTGAAGCTTTCTTT	CASSLNSFTEAFF
NA	many	13	TRBV10-3	TRBJ2-5	TGTGCCATCAGTGTCGACAGAGGAGAGACCCAGTACTTC	CAISVDRGETQYF
NA	many	15	TRBV6-5	TRBJ1-4	TGTGCCAGCAGTCCACGGGGGGCGGTAAATGAAAAACTGTTTTTT	CASSPRGAVNEKLFF
TRBD2	few	16	TRBV6-5	TRBJ2-7	TGTGCCAGCAGTTACGCGGCGTCCCGCGGGAGCTACGAGCAGTACTTC	CASSYAASRGSYEQYF
NA	many	15	TRBV3-1	TRBJ1-5	TGTGCCAGCAGCCAAGATTTATGGGGCGCTCAGCCCCAGCATTTT	CASSQDLWGAQPQHF
NA	many	14	TRBV20-1	TRBJ1-1	TGCAGTGCTACGAGAGGGGGGGCATTTACTGAAGCTTTCTTT	CSATRGGAFTEAFF
TRBD2	many	18	TRBV5-1	TRBJ2-1	TGCGCCAGCAGCACCCAGGGGACTAGCGGGGCCATCGGCAATGAGCAGTTCTTC	CASSTQGTSGAIGNEQFF
NA	NA	11	TRBV19	TRBJ1-1	TGTCGGGCACTAAAGAACACTGAAGCTTTCTTT	CRALKNTEAFF
TRBD1	many	15	TRBV7-2	TRBJ2-1	TGTGCCAGCAGCACCCAGGGACAGTCCTACAATGAGCAGTTCTTC	CASSTQGQSYNEQFF
TRBD1	many	14	TRBV7-9	TRBJ1-3	TGTGCCAGCAGCCCACAGGGGGCGGGAAACACCATATATTTT	CASSPQGAGNTIYF
NA	many	13	TRBV7-2	TRBJ2-3	TGTGCCAGCAGCTTAGTCAGCACAGATACGCAGTATTTT	CASSLVSTDTQYF
NA	many	13	TRBV12-3/TRBV12-4	TRBJ1-5	TGTGCCAGCAGTTTCTCCATTTATCAGCCCCAGCATTTT	CASSFSIYQPQHF
NA	many	13	TRBV7-2	TRBJ2-3	TGTGCCAGCAGCATTGACCGCCGGGATACGCAGTATTTT	CASSIDRRDTQYF
NA	NA	14	TRBV6-5	TRBJ2-2	TGTGCCAGCAGTGGGAACGGGAACACCGGGGAGCTGTTTTTT	CASSGNGNTGELFF
TRBD1	many	14	TRBV20-1	TRBJ1-2	TGCAGTGCAAAAGGGACAGGAGCTCACTATGGCTACACCTTC	CSAKGTGAHYGYTF
NA	many	15	TRBV27	TRBJ2-6	TGTGCCAGCAGCCGAGGGCCCTCGGGGGCCAACGTCCTGACTTTC	CASSRGPSGANVLTF
NA	many	15	TRBV3-1	TRBJ1-5	TGTGCCAGCAGCCAAGAAGGACGGGAAGGGTCGCCCCAGCATTTT	CASSQEGREGSPQHF
TRBD1	NA	13	TRBV10-3	TRBJ1-6	TGTGCCATCAGAGACAGGGAAATACCACCCCTCCACTTT	CAIRDREIPPLHF
NA	many	12	TRBV29-1	TRBJ1-1	TGCAGTGCAAGAACGGGCGACACTGAAGCTTTCTTT	CSARTGDTEAFF
TRBD1	many	13	TRBV20-1	TRBJ1-5	TGCAGTGGACAGGGGGTAAGCAATCAGCCCCAGCATTTT	CSGQGVSNQPQHF
TRBD2	many	13	TRBV29-1	TRBJ2-7	TGCAGCGTGGGACTAGCGGGAGTTGGGGAGCAGTACTTC	CSVGLAGVGEQYF
NA	many	14	TRBV7-8	TRBJ2-3	TGTGCCAGCAGCTGGAGGGGGGGCACAGATACGCAGTATTTT	CASSWRGGTDTQYF
TRBD1	many	16	TRBV28	TRBJ2-4	TGTGCCAGCAGTGTCCAGGGGGACGTAGCCAAAAACATTCAGTACTTC	CASSVQGDVAKNIQYF
TRBD2	NA	14	TRBV28	TRBJ2-7	TGTGCCAGCAGTTTAGGGACTAGCGGGAGGGCGCAGTACTTC	CASSLGTSGRAQYF
TRBD1	many	12	TRBV29-1	TRBJ2-5	TGCAGCGTCAACCCGGACAGGGGGGGGTTTTACTTC	CSVNPDRGGFYF
NA	many	13	TRBV20-1	TRBJ2-7	TGCAGTGCTAACCGGGACAACTCCTACGAGCAGTACTTC	CSANRDNSYEQYF
NA	many	13	TRBV27	TRBJ2-7	TGTGCCAGCAGCTTATGGGGTGGGAGGGAGCAGTACTTC	CASSLWGGREQYF
NA	many	14	TRBV9	TRBJ1-2	TGTGCCAGCAGCGTAGTCGGTACCTCGAAGGGCTACACCTTC	CASSVVGTSKGYTF
TRBD1	many	14	TRBV6-6	TRBJ1-3	TGTGCCAGCAGTTACCGACAGGGGCTGAACACCATATATTTT	CASSYRQGLNTIYF
NA	many	17	TRBV6-5	TRBJ1-3	TGTGCCAGCAGTCGCGTGGACAACCAAGGGGCTGGAAACACCATATATTTT	CASSRVDNQGAGNTIYF
TRBD1	few	16	TRBV2	TRBJ1-4	TGTGCCAGCAGTTCGGGGACAGGGGGACGAAATGAAAAACTGTTTTTT	CASSSGTGGRNEKLFF
NA	few	12	TRBV20-1	TRBJ1-2	TGCAGTGCTGTCCACAGAATCTATGGCTACACCTTC	CSAVHRIYGYTF
NA	many	13	TRBV29-1	TRBJ2-7	TGCAGCGTTGAAGTCGGCGGGGTGGGGGAGCAGTACTTC	CSVEVGGVGEQYF